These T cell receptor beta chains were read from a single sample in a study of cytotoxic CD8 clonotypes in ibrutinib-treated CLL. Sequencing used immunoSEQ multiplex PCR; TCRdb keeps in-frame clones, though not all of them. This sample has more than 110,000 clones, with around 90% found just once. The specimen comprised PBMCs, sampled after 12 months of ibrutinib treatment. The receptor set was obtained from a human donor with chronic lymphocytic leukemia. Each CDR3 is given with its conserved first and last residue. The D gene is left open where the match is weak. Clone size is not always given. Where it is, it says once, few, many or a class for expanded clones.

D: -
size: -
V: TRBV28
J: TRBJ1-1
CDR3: CASSQWQWVSAEAFF
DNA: TGTGCCAGCAGTCAGTGGCAGTGGGTATCGGCTGAAGCTTTCTTT

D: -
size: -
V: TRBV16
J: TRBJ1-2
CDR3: CASSQDGGVGYTF
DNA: TGTGCCAGCAGCCAAGACGGTGGGGTTGGCTACACCTTC

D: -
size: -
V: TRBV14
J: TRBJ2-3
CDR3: CASSQSLTRKDTQYF
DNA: TGTGCCAGCAGCCAATCCCTGACTAGGAAGGATACGCAGTATTTT

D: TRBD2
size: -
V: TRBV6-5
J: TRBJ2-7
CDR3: CATYRTSGSYEQYF
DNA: TGTGCCACCTATAGGACTAGCGGCTCCTACGAGCAGTACTTC

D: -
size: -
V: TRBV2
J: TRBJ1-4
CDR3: CASSPDGGHGEKLFF
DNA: TGTGCCAGCAGCCCTGATGGGGGGCATGGTGAAAAACTGTTTTTT

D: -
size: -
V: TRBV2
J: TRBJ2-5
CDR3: CASSGGSWETQYF
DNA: TGTGCCAGCAGTGGTGGGTCGTGGGAGACCCAGTACTTC

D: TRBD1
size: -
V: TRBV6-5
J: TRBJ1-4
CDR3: CASSQDRVGEKLFF
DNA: TGTGCCAGCAGCCAAGACAGGGTCGGAGAAAAACTGTTTTTT

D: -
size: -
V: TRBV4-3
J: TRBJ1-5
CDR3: CASSQELASYQPQHF
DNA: TGCGCCAGCAGCCAAGAACTAGCCTCCTATCAGCCCCAGCATTTT

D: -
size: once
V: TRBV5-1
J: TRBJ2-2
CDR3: CASSLQTAPGELFF
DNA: TGCGCCAGCAGCTTACAGACAGCCCCGGGGGAGCTGTTTTTT

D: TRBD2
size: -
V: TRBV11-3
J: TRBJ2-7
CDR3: CASSGRGNEQYF
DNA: TGTGCCAGCAGCGGGCGGGGGAACGAGCAGTACTTC

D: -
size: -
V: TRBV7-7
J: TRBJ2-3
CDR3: CASSLNTGETQYF
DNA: TGTGCTAGCAGCTTAAATACGGGGGAGACGCAGTATTTT

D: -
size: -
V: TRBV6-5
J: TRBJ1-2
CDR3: CASSPGTATSYGYTF
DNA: TGTGCCAGCAGTCCTGGGACGGCAACATCCTATGGCTACACCTTC

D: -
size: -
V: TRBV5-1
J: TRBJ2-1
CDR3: CASSLFPGVGNEQFF
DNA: TGCGCCAGCAGCTTGTTCCCAGGGGTGGGGAATGAGCAGTTCTTC

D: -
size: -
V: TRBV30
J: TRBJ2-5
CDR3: CAWVGRAQETQYF
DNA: TGTGCCTGGGTGGGACGGGCACAAGAGACCCAGTACTTC

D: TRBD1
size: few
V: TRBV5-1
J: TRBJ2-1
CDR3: CASSFGQGAENEQFF
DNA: TGCGCCAGCAGCTTCGGACAGGGGGCTGAGAATGAGCAGTTCTTC

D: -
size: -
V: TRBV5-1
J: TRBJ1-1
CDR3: CASSLEANTEAFF
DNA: TGCGCCAGCAGCTTGGAAGCGAACACTGAAGCTTTCTTT

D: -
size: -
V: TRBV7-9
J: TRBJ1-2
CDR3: CASSPRRVTGGYTF
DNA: TGTGCCAGCAGCCCCAGACGGGTTACGGGTGGCTACACCTTC

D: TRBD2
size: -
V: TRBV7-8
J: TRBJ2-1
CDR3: CASSFVNSGSRRNEQFF
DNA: TGTGCCAGCAGCTTTGTGAATAGCGGGAGCCGGCGCAATGAGCAGTTCTTC

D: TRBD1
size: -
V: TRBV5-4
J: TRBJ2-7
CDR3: CASSPGQGAYEQYF
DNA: TGTGCCAGCAGCCCGGGACAGGGGGCCTACGAGCAGTACTTC

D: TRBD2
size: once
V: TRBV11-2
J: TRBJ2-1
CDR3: CASSLAIGLAAYNEQFF
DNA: TGTGCCAGCAGCTTAGCGATTGGGCTAGCGGCCTACAATGAGCAGTTCTTC

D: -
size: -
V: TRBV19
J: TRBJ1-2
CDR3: CASIPTGTNYGYTF
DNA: TGTGCCAGTATCCCCACCGGGACCAACTATGGCTACACCTTC

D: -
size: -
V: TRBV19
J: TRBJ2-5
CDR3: CASSSNTGQETQYF
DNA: TGTGCCAGTAGTAGCAACACAGGCCAAGAGACCCAGTACTTC

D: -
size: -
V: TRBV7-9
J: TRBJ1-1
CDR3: CASSLVVGSMSGTEAFF
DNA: TGTGCCAGCAGCTTAGTTGTGGGGTCGATGTCAGGCACTGAAGCTTTCTTT

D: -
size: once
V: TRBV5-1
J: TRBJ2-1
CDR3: CASTWGRDEQFF
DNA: TGCGCCAGCACCTGGGGAAGGGATGAGCAGTTCTTC

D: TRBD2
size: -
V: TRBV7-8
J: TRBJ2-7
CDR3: CASSTTLADGYEQYF
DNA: TGTGCCAGCAGCACGACACTAGCGGATGGCTACGAGCAGTACTTC

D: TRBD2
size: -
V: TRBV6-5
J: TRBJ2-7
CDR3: CASSSPPLAALYEQYF
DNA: TGTGCCAGCAGTTCTCCGCCCCTAGCGGCACTCTACGAGCAGTACTTC

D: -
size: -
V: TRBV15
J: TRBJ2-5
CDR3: CATSRDRLGPQETQYF
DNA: TGTGCCACCAGCAGAGATAGGCTGGGACCTCAAGAGACCCAGTACTTC

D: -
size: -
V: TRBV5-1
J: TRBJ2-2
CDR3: CASSLGGTIGELFF
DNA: TGCGCCAGCAGCTTGGGCGGGACGATCGGGGAGCTGTTTTTT

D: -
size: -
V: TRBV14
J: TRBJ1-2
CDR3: CASSPIQGLGYGYTF
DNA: TGTGCCAGCAGCCCGATCCAGGGGCTTGGCTATGGCTACACCTTC

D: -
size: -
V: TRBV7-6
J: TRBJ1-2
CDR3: CASSPSRDKGYGYTF
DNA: TGTGCCAGCAGCCCGTCCCGGGACAAAGGCTATGGCTACACCTTC

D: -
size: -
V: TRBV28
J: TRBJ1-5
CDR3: CASSPATGHANQPQHF
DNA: TGTGCCAGCAGCCCGGCGACAGGACATGCCAATCAGCCCCAGCATTTT

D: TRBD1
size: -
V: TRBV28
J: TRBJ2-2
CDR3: CASSFGGWGQGTGELFF
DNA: TGTGCCAGCAGTTTTGGGGGCTGGGGACAGGGGACCGGGGAGCTGTTTTTT

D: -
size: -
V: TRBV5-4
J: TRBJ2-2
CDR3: CASSLGRTNTGELFF
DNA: TGTGCCAGCAGCTTGGGCCGGACGAACACCGGGGAGCTGTTTTTT

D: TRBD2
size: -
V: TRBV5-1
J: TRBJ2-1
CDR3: CATSRTSGSDEQFF
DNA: TGCGCCACCTCCCGGACTAGCGGGAGCGATGAGCAGTTCTTC

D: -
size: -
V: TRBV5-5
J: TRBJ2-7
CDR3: CASSLGLYEQYF
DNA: TGTGCCAGCAGCTTGGGTCTTTACGAGCAGTACTTC

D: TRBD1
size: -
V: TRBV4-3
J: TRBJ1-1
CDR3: CASSHLRTGNTEAFF
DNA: TGCGCCAGCAGCCACCTTAGGACAGGGAACACTGAAGCTTTCTTT

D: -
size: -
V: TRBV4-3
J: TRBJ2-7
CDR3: CASSQEGFTTYEQYF
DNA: TGCGCCAGCAGCCAAGAAGGCTTTACAACCTACGAGCAGTACTTC

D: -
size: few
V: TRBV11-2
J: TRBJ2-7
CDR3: CASSLDRGGKQYF
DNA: TGTGCCAGCAGCTTAGATAGGGGGGGCAAGCAGTACTTC

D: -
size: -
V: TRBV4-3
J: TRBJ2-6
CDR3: CASSQVGSGANVLTF
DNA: TGCGCCAGCAGCCAAGTCGGTTCTGGGGCCAACGTCCTGACTTTC

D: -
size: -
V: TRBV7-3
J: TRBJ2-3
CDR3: CASSFQGPATDTQYF
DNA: TGTGCCAGCAGCTTTCAAGGCCCGGCCACAGATACGCAGTATTTT

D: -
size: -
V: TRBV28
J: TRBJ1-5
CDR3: CASSSYQPQHF
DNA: TGTGCCAGCAGTTCATACCAGCCCCAGCATTTT

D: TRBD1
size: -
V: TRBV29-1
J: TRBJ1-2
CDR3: CSVVAGQGNGYTF
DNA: TGCAGCGTCGTAGCGGGACAGGGGAATGGCTACACCTTC

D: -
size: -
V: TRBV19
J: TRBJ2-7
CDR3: CASSVGYEQYF
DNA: TGTGCCAGTAGTGTCGGTTACGAGCAGTACTTC

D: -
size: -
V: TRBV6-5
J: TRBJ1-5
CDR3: CASSYSRPPSGQPQHF
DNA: TGTGCCAGCAGTTACTCGAGGCCCCCGAGTGGGCAGCCCCAGCATTTT

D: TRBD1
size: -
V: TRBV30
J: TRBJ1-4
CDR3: CAWSVRDRGKLFF
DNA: TGTGCCTGGAGTGTACGAGACAGGGGAAAACTGTTTTTT

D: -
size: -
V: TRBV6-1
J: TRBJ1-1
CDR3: CASRINQNTEAFF
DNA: TGTGCCAGCAGGATAAACCAGAACACTGAAGCTTTCTTT

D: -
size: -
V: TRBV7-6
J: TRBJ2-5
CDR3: CASSLGASLQETQYF
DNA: TGTGCCAGCAGCTTAGGGGCTAGCCTCCAAGAGACCCAGTACTTC

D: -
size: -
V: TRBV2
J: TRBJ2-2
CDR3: CASSEQGTGELFF
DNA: TGTGCCAGCAGTGAACAGGGAACCGGGGAGCTGTTTTTT

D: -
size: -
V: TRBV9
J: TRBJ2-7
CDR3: CASSGLSTGKGEQYF
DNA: TGTGCCAGCAGTGGACTCTCCACAGGGAAGGGTGAGCAGTACTTC

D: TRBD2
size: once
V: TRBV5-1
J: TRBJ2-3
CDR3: CASSLGTSAPTDTQYF
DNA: TGCGCCAGCAGCTTGGGGACTAGCGCTCCCACAGATACGCAGTATTTT